This is a list of T cell receptor beta chains from one sample in a study of blood T cell repertoires in COVID-19. The table came from immunoSEQ multiplex PCR; TCRdb's copy has only in-frame clones and leaves some out. In the table there are about 190,000 clones, 70% to 80% of which are singletons. What was sequenced was peripheral blood. These TCRs come from a man aged 45-60 years who had recovered from COVID-19. CDR3s leave out the opening cysteine and the closing phenylalanine or tryptophan. Fields, in order: CDR3 protein, V gene, J gene, CDR3 length, clone size. Not every row has a clone size; where given, it reads once, few, many or a size class.

CDR3 protein: ATHRSGNLADTQY; V gene: TRBV10-3; J gene: TRBJ2-3; CDR3 length: 13; clone size: -
CDR3 protein: ASSARTGAGNTIY; V gene: TRBV5-1; J gene: TRBJ1-3; CDR3 length: 13; clone size: -
CDR3 protein: ASREGGTGEDTQY; V gene: TRBV28; J gene: TRBJ2-3; CDR3 length: 13; clone size: -
CDR3 protein: ASSSGQGLLYGYT; V gene: TRBV5-4; J gene: TRBJ1-2; CDR3 length: 13; clone size: -
CDR3 protein: ASSPSGGTDYEQY; V gene: TRBV28; J gene: TRBJ2-7; CDR3 length: 13; clone size: -
CDR3 protein: ASSQDSGSYVDTQY; V gene: TRBV4-2; J gene: TRBJ2-3; CDR3 length: 14; clone size: -
CDR3 protein: ASSSQISNQPQH; V gene: TRBV7-9; J gene: TRBJ1-5; CDR3 length: 12; clone size: -
CDR3 protein: ASSAADIEH; V gene: TRBV2; J gene: TRBJ1-5; CDR3 length: 9; clone size: few
CDR3 protein: AWSVLMNTEAF; V gene: TRBV30; J gene: TRBJ1-1; CDR3 length: 11; clone size: -
CDR3 protein: ATSRIRTDTQY; V gene: TRBV15; J gene: TRBJ2-3; CDR3 length: 11; clone size: -
CDR3 protein: ASSFSGAGDTQY; V gene: TRBV5-6; J gene: TRBJ2-3; CDR3 length: 12; clone size: -
CDR3 protein: ASTLAGGGRSGNTIY; V gene: TRBV28; J gene: TRBJ1-3; CDR3 length: 15; clone size: few
CDR3 protein: ASSAPGQSYNEQF; V gene: TRBV9; J gene: TRBJ2-1; CDR3 length: 13; clone size: -
CDR3 protein: ASGPWQLNSPLH; V gene: TRBV5-6; J gene: TRBJ1-6; CDR3 length: 12; clone size: -
CDR3 protein: ASSLTGDSGEKLF; V gene: TRBV5-1; J gene: TRBJ1-4; CDR3 length: 13; clone size: -
CDR3 protein: ASSLLEEGPGVNTEAF; V gene: TRBV11-2; J gene: TRBJ1-1; CDR3 length: 16; clone size: -
CDR3 protein: ASSISGQGDYGYT; V gene: TRBV19; J gene: TRBJ1-2; CDR3 length: 13; clone size: -
CDR3 protein: ASSQDPGQFLNGYT; V gene: TRBV4-3; J gene: TRBJ1-2; CDR3 length: 14; clone size: once
CDR3 protein: SASSGTGNTIY; V gene: TRBV20-1; J gene: TRBJ1-3; CDR3 length: 11; clone size: -
CDR3 protein: ASSLVGTVPSYEQY; V gene: TRBV11-2; J gene: TRBJ2-7; CDR3 length: 14; clone size: -
CDR3 protein: SASYPGSGNTIY; V gene: TRBV20-1; J gene: TRBJ1-3; CDR3 length: 12; clone size: few
CDR3 protein: ASTQGVGSNEQF; V gene: TRBV7-2; J gene: TRBJ2-1; CDR3 length: 12; clone size: once
CDR3 protein: ASSIRTDSSEKLF; V gene: TRBV7-2; J gene: TRBJ1-4; CDR3 length: 13; clone size: -
CDR3 protein: ASSIGPAGVDTQY; V gene: TRBV19; J gene: TRBJ2-3; CDR3 length: 13; clone size: -
CDR3 protein: ASSFSANVLT; V gene: TRBV7-9; J gene: TRBJ2-6; CDR3 length: 10; clone size: -
CDR3 protein: ASSQPAGGTDTQY; V gene: TRBV4-1; J gene: TRBJ2-3; CDR3 length: 13; clone size: once
CDR3 protein: ASSFQVNNEQF; V gene: TRBV5-1; J gene: TRBJ2-1; CDR3 length: 11; clone size: -
CDR3 protein: ASSFSGAGELF; V gene: TRBV7-2; J gene: TRBJ2-2; CDR3 length: 11; clone size: -
CDR3 protein: ASSSQGNGYT; V gene: TRBV18; J gene: TRBJ1-2; CDR3 length: 10; clone size: -
CDR3 protein: ASRASADTQY; V gene: TRBV19; J gene: TRBJ2-3; CDR3 length: 10; clone size: few
CDR3 protein: ASTHRISTGEQF; V gene: TRBV14; J gene: TRBJ2-1; CDR3 length: 12; clone size: -
CDR3 protein: ASIRGVGDTQY; V gene: TRBV2; J gene: TRBJ2-3; CDR3 length: 11; clone size: -
CDR3 protein: ASSVGDEQF; V gene: TRBV9; J gene: TRBJ2-1; CDR3 length: 9; clone size: -
CDR3 protein: ASSQDPGTPNTGELF; V gene: TRBV4-1; J gene: TRBJ2-2; CDR3 length: 15; clone size: -
CDR3 protein: ASSQGFGAEQY; V gene: TRBV4-3; J gene: TRBJ2-7; CDR3 length: 11; clone size: -
CDR3 protein: ASSQPRSGETYEQY; V gene: TRBV4-2; J gene: TRBJ2-7; CDR3 length: 14; clone size: -
CDR3 protein: ASSLANSRSGNTIY; V gene: TRBV7-2; J gene: TRBJ1-3; CDR3 length: 14; clone size: few
CDR3 protein: ASSPQTGSYGYT; V gene: TRBV11-3; J gene: TRBJ1-2; CDR3 length: 12; clone size: -
CDR3 protein: VSRDRGDYGYT; V gene: TRBV19; J gene: TRBJ1-2; CDR3 length: 11; clone size: -
CDR3 protein: ASSDSGTGGNEQF; V gene: TRBV7-3; J gene: TRBJ2-1; CDR3 length: 13; clone size: -
CDR3 protein: ASSPYGFFYEQY; V gene: TRBV5-4; J gene: TRBJ2-7; CDR3 length: 12; clone size: once
CDR3 protein: SVISGGSYEQY; V gene: TRBV29-1; J gene: TRBJ2-7; CDR3 length: 11; clone size: -